The clone carrying this TCR beta chain came up a few times. Antigen specificity is unknown. Latent tuberculosis screening used tuberculin skin test and IGRA at entry. Each donor contributed 100,000 or so T cells on average, unsorted. The data belong to a study of T cells in tuberculosis. Regarding the study as a whole: Classification accuracy was 85% to 90% (AUROC 0.8 to 0.9) with the GMM-specific repertoire. Samples were chosen by availability of cryopreserved specimens.

This CDR3 spans 15 amino acids. Trimming shortened V by 6 bases and J by 4 bases, and 16 bases separated the two germline ends. Germline-derived CDR1 and CDR2 are MDHEN and SYDVKM. Sequencing used immunoSEQ multiplex PCR; TCRdb keeps in-frame clones, though not all of them. Of 30,000 to 40,000 clones listed, 80% to 95% are singletons. The chain links TRBV28 to TRBJ1-5; D is undetermined. The sample taken for sequencing was PBMCs. The sequence derives from a donor between 10 and 35 years old with latent tuberculosis or without tuberculosis infection. CDR3 protein: CASRPPHTFNQPQHF. The CDR3 nucleotides are TGTGCCAGCAGACCTCCGCACACCTTTAATCAGCCCCAGCATTTT. The complete variable domain, with remaining parts taken from reference TRBV28 and TRBJ1-5, reads DVKVTQSSRYLVKRTGEKVFLECVQDMDHENMFWYRQDPGLGLRLIYFSYDVKMKEKGDIPEGYSVSREKKERFSLILESASTNQTSMYLCASRPPHTFNQPQHFGDGTRLSIL.